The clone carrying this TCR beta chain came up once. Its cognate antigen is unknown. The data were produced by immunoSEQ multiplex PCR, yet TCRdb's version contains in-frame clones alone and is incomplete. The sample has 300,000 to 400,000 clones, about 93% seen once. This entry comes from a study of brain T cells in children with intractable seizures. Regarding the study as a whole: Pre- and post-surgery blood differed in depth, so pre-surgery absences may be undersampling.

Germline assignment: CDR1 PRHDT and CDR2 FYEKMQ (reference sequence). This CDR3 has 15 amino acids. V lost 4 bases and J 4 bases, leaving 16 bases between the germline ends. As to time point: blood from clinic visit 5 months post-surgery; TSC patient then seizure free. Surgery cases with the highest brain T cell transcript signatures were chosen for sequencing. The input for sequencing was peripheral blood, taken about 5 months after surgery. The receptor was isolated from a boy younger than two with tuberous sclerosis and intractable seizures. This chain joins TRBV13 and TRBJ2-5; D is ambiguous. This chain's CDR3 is CASSYAVGPRETQYF. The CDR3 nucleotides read TGTGCCAGCAGCTACGCCGTCGGGCCGCGAGAGACCCAGTACTTC.